This T cell receptor (beta chain) was sequenced for a study of blood T cells in healthy people across ages. Study as a whole: T cells yielded about one barcoded beta molecule per two cells through template switching.

Alongside a J-beta primer mix, a sample-barcoded 5' primer served in a second PCR lasting roughly 6 to 11 cycles. TCRdb re-derived calls from the 5' RACE reads in MiXCR, one entry per CDR3 protein. The data contain hundreds of thousands of distinct CDR3 sequences, less than 40% of them singletons. Regarding the study as a whole: Unsorted PBMCs ruled out conclusive naive versus antigen-experienced comparison. TCR beta diversity per million T cells fell roughly linearly with age.

This clonotype came up many times. Its antigen is undetermined. Germline assignment: CDR1 MNHEY and CDR2 SVGAGI. The CDR3 extends over 18 amino acids. J gave up 6 bases and V 6 bases, and 20 bases lay outside the gene matches. V and J are TRBV6-5 and TRBJ1-2; 9 bases map to TRBD1. The receptor was isolated from a woman of 80 years or more in good health. The sample comprised blood. CDR3 in DNA: TGTGCCAGCAGAAAGACGACCCGGACAGGGGCCAGAGGGGATGGCTACACCTTC. This codes for CASRKTTRTGARGDGYTF.